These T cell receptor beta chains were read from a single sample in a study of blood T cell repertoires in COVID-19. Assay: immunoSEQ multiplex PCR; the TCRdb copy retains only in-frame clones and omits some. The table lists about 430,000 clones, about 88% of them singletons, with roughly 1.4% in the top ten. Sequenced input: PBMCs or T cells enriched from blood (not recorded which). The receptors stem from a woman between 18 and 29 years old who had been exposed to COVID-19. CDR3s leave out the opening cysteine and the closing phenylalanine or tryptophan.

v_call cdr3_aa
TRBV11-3 ASSFGQTGSDTQY
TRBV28 ASSTSDRVTYEQY
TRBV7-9 ASSKLPGLAGTYQETQY
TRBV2 ASIRSEQF
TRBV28 ASSQTGTHTGELF
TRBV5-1 ASSLETGSSYEQY
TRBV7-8 ASSFGGKNSPLH
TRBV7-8 ASMTSGVSDTQY
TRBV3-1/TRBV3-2 ASSHPPTGGASSNQPQH
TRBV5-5 ASSWTGEEQY
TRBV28 ASSFWLDSLNEKLF
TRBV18 ASSPRAQVTDTQY
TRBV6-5 ASSRNTEAF
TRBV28 ASSLRRGAYGYT
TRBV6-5 ASSYEVTTEKLF
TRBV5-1 ASSFASSSYNEQF
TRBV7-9 ASSLALGQGYPLH
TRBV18 ASSNPAGAYEQY
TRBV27 ASRESSGARTSGTGRGAQF
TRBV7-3 ASSPRRGTEAF
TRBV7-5 ARSQAGGSGGRNTGELF
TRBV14 ASSWDMNTEAF
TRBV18 ASSPPGGLAGTYNEQF
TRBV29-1 SSGTSEYNEQF
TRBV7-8 ASSSGGLAGGSYEQY
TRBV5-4 ASSWGQGGLYGYT
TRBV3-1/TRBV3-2 ASSQTNQGFQETQY
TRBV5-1 ASPSGNIQY
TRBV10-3 AISETRTGGYGYT
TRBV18 ASSPKIPGLAAYEQY
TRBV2 ASSRLAGDTDTQY
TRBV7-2 ASSPGQNSPLH
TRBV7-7 ASSPGIVLTGELF
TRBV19 ASSIIGGANYGYT
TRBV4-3 ASSQIRQGSFPYGYT
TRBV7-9 ASSARSDRVGNEQF
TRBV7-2 ASSRDRGRNEKLF
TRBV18 ASSPRQGFTEAF
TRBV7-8 ASSYGPGQGPDTQY
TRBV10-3 AIRGTGRVTEAF
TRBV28 ASSIPPREGGYT
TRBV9 ASSVRAGATDTQY
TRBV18 ASSPPNQMLVPGELF
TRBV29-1 SVGGRVTNEQF
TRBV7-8 ASSSLFDSGGKDNEQF